This section outlines one T cell receptor (beta chain) sequence together with its context. It lacks a known antigen. Base qualities are not provided; no much larger clone lies one nucleotide away. Libraries were constructed by the immunoSEQ multiplex PCR assay. T cell repertoires were profiled with deep sequencing of rearranged TCR beta loci together with multiparametric flow cytometry. TCRdb holds this immuneACCESS table with in-frame rearrangements only. Some clones are missing; in checked studies, unresolved V genes explain under half, and the rest has no known cause. The sample records approximately 91,000 clones, around 88% of which are singletons. Of the sample, 1.3% to 1.5% falls within the top ten clones. These data come from a study of lymphopenia after photon versus proton radiotherapy (dated by TCRdb to the late 2010s). A note on the overall study: The study compared the immunological effects of photon versus proton radiation therapy in patients with gastrointestinal tumors who developed high-grade lymphopenia. The 15 to 25 patients in the cohort had gastrointestinal tumors, were treated with either photon or proton therapy, and subsequently developed lymphopenia. The study aimed to characterize how the two radiation modalities differ in their impact on the immune system.

Study-wide conclusions, independent of this receptor: Across the cohort, a larger post-nadir drop in TCR diversity was inversely correlated with overall survival time among patients who died. After the lymphocyte count nadir, repertoires from photon-treated patients showed oligoclonal expansion, particularly of CD8+ Temra cells, and this expansion drove the decline in diversity. The survival association was assessed only in patients who died, and better survival with proton therapy was presented by the authors as a possibility rather than a demonstrated result. Proton-treated patients stayed relatively stable during treatment, while photon-treated patients lost naive T cells and TCR diversity and gained effector/memory populations.

V lost 7 bases and J lost 4 bases; the stretch between them is 16 bases long. In the germline V gene (reference sequence), CDR1 corresponds to MNHEY and CDR2 to SMNVEV. The CDR3 spans 15 residues, from the cysteine through the phenylalanine. CDR3 DNA is the only sequence kept; it has 45 bases, read in frame from the first base. The V and J genes are TRBV27 and TRBJ2-2; TRBD1 could be the D gene, as 5 bases match. This receptor was taken from a man aged 55 to 70 with pancreatic cancer. The sample consisted of peripheral blood, taken from a patient treated with proton-based radiotherapy. CDR3 region: CASKGTAGFTGELFF. The bases read TGTGCCAGCAAGGGAACCGCAGGGTTCACCGGGGAGCTGTTTTTT.